The 18 T cell receptor beta chains given below trace back to one sample, sequenced in a study of blood T cells in healthy people across ages. A second about 6 to 12 cycle PCR used barcoded and J-beta primers. TCRdb analysed the 5' RACE reads with MiXCR anew, one entry per CDR3 protein. Of about 1.4 million distinct CDR3 sequences listed, approximately 63% are singletons. The specimen was blood. The receptors derive from a man aged 18-30 years in good health.

This clonotype has a single count. This chain uses TRBV6-1 with TRBJ1-1, with D maybe TRBD1 (6 bases). In germline, CDR1 is MNHNS, CDR2 SASEGT. This CDR3 is built from 13 residues. Trimming took 5 bases from V and 4 from J, leaving 11 bases between them. The CDR3 sequence: CASSQGRFTEAFF. The CDR3 DNA reads as TGTGCCAGCAGTCAGGGGAGGTTCACTGAAGCTTTCTTT.

This clonotype has only one observation. V and J are TRBV4-1 and TRBJ2-3; D may correspond to TRBD1 or TRBD2 (5 bases each). V was trimmed by 1 base and J by 2 bases, leaving 13 bases between them. This CDR3 region has 16 residues. The germline CDR1 and CDR2 sequences are MGHRA and YSYEKL. DNA of the CDR3: TGCGCCAGCAGCCAAGTGGGGACGGGGTCCACAGATACGCAGTATTTT. It encodes CASSQVGTGSTDTQYF.

The chain uses TRBV12-3 or TRBV12-4 and TRBJ1-6; D unresolved. This CDR3 has 14 amino acids. V was clipped by 3 bases and J by 10 bases, with 13 bases between them. The DNA for the CDR3 is TGTGCCAGCAGTTTCGGGGTCGGGGAATCACCCCTCCACTTT. Its protein product is CASSFGVGESPLHF.

With respect to this clonotype: An end of the junction differs from the germline gene, which may be a read error. V is TRBV4-2 and J is TRBJ2-3; unclear D gene. CDR3 length equals 13 residues. Looked up from germline, CDR1 is LGHNA and CDR2 is YNFKEQ. Here the CDR3 reads CASSQGRADTQYF. The CDR3 DNA follows: TGCGCCAGCAGCCAAGGACGTGCAGATACGCAGTATTTT.

The chain links TRBV3-1 to TRBJ1-5, with D unresolved. CDR3 length: 15 amino acids. CDR1 and CDR2 from the germline V gene are LGHDT and YNNKEL (reference sequence). The V end was cut by 1 base, the J end by 3 bases, with 10 bases between. CDR3 sequence (DNA): TGTGCCAGCAGCCAAGGCTTAGGTTTCAATCAGCCCCAGCATTTT. This gives the protein CASSQGLGFNQPQHF.

This clonotype was recorded once. The rearrangement links TRBV27 to TRBJ2-7; either TRBD1 or TRBD2 may supply D (5 bases each). Per germline, CDR1 MNHEY and CDR2 SMNVEV (reference sequence). Trimming pared 5 bases from V and 0 bases from J, leaving 14 bases between. This CDR3 contains 15 residues. CDR3 nucleotides: TGTGCCAGCAGTCGAGTAGCAGGGACCTCCTACGAGCAGTACTTC. Translating gives CASSRVAGTSYEQYF.

This clonotype turned up a few times. This chain uses TRBV9 with TRBJ2-3; no clear D. This CDR3 comprises 12 residues. Germline V lookup: CDR1 SGDLS, CDR2 YYNGEE. V was trimmed by 5 bases and J by 6 bases, leaving 10 bases between them. The CDR3 region is CASRSEGDTQYF. The CDR3, as DNA: TGTGCCAGCAGATCGGAAGGGGATACGCAGTATTTT. The full variable domain, rest sourced from reference TRBV9 and TRBJ2-3, is DSGVTQTPKHLITATGQRVTLRCSPRSGDLSVYWYQQSLDQGLQFLIQYYNGEERAKGNILERFSAQQFPDLHSELNLSSLELGDSALYFCASRSEGDTQYFGPGTRLTVL.

The rearrangement links TRBV6-2 or TRBV6-3 to TRBJ2-3; TRBD2 is a possible D gene (6 bases). The germline CDR1 and CDR2 sequences are MNHEY and SVGEGT. The CDR3 has 15 amino acids. V lost 4 bases to trimming and J lost 1 base, with 12 bases between them. CDR3 DNA: TGTGCCAGCAGTTTCCGGGACTCTGGCACAGATACGCAGTATTTT. It specifies CASSFRDSGTDTQYF.

The chain carries TRBV5-1 and TRBJ2-4; 7 nucleotides agree with TRBD1. The closer fit of TRBJ2-7 to the DNA end suggests the J call may be wrong. Germline-derived CDR1 and CDR2 are SGHRS and YFSETQ. There are 15 residues in the CDR3. The CDR3 protein is CASSPKSTGAYEQYF. CDR3 nucleotides: TGCGCCAGCAGCCCGAAGTCTACAGGGGCGTACGAGCAGTACTTC.

This clonotype was counted a few times. V is TRBV20-1 and J is TRBJ1-1; D not certain. Germline lookup yields CDR1 DFQATT and CDR2 SNEGSKA (reference sequence). The CDR3 consists of 13 residues. V dropped 1 base and J dropped 1 base, with 7 bases sitting between them. The DNA of the CDR3 is TGCAGTGCTAGAGCGGGAGCGAACACTGAAGCTTTCTTT. This sequence encodes CSARAGANTEAFF.

This clonotype has a handful of counts. V gene TRBV6-1 combines with J gene TRBJ2-1, with D maybe TRBD2 (5 bases). The CDR3 covers 16 residues. Trimming took 2 bases from V and 0 from J, leaving 11 bases between them. Germline V gene sequence: CDR1 MNHNS, CDR2 SASEGT. The CDR3 DNA follows: TGTGCCAGCAGTGAATCTTATGGGAGCTCCTACAATGAGCAGTTCTTC. This encodes CASSESYGSSYNEQFF.

This clonotype has just a few counts. The rearrangement links TRBV12-3 or TRBV12-4 to TRBJ1-2, with 8 bases aligning to TRBD1. The CDR3 runs 14 residues. Trimming at V came to 7 bases and at J to 7 bases, leaving 11 bases not matched to a gene. The CDR3 sequence: CASIKRAGGFGYTF. DNA for the CDR3: TGTGCCAGCATCAAAAGGGCAGGGGGCTTTGGCTACACCTTC.

Concerning this clonotype: A junction boundary mismatches the germline segment, possibly from a read error. The chain recombines TRBV29-1 with TRBJ2-7; TRBD1 matches at 7 bases. CDR3 length: 13 amino acids. CDR1 and CDR2 (germline): SQVTM, ANQGSEA. CDR3 nucleotide sequence: TGCAGCGTTGAAGTGGACAGGTCCTACGAGAAGTACTTC. It is translated as CSVEVDRSYEKYF.

The sample holds a few counts of this clonotype. The V and J genes are TRBV10-3 and TRBJ2-3, with 7 bases that match TRBD2. The germline V gene has CDR1 ENHRY and CDR2 SYGVKD. The CDR3 consists of 14 residues. The V segment lost 11 bases and the J segment 1 base; nucleotides outside the gene matches: 9. The CDR3, as DNA: TGTGCCGTCGGCATCCGGGAGGGCACAGATACGCAGTATTTT. This translates into CAVGIREGTDTQYF.

The chain couples TRBV3-1 to TRBJ2-3, with no clear D. Germline CDR1 LGHDT, CDR2 YNNKEL (reference sequence). This CDR3 has 12 amino acids. V was cut by 5 bases and J by 5 bases, with 8 bases left in between. The CDR3 is CASSTFGDTQYF. CDR3 in DNA: TGTGCCAGCAGCACCTTTGGAGATACGCAGTATTTT.

The rearrangement joins TRBV28 to TRBJ1-2; 9 nucleotides align to TRBD1. CDR1 MDHEN and CDR2 SYDVKM come from the germline V gene. J gave up 3 bases and V 3 bases, and 8 bases lay outside the gene matches. The CDR3 has 16 amino acids. The CDR3 nucleotides read TGTGCCAGCAGTTTTATCGGACAGGGGAATTACTATGGCTACACCTTC. Translating it yields CASSFIGQGNYYGYTF.

The chain recombines TRBV2 with TRBJ2-7, with 8 positions matching TRBD1. The CDR3 totals 14 residues. Trimming cost V 6 bases and J 0 bases; bases outside gene matches: 4. In germline, CDR1 is SNHLY, CDR2 FYNNEI. The DNA of the CDR3 is TGTGCCAGCAGGGGACAGGTTAGCTCCTACGAGCAGTACTTC. Residues: CASRGQVSSYEQYF.

The table lists this clonotype with a few counts. Because the CDR3's place on the DNA is in doubt, the DNA is left out and the CDR3 is given as listed by TCRdb. The rearrangement uses TRBV11-1 and TRBJ2-2; whether TRBD2, the table's D call, matches the DNA was not checked. The CDR3 adds up to 16 amino acids, both ends counted. Germline CDR1 and CDR2: SGHAT and FQDESV (reference sequence). The CDR3 sequence is CASSLGDYRRAGELFF.